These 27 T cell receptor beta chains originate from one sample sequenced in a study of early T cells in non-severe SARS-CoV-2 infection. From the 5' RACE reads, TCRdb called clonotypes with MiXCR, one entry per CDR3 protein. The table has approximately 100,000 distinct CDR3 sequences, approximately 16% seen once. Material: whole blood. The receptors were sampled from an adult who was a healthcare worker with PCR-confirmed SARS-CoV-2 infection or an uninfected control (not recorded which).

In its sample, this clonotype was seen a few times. The CDR3 loop is CASSKVPYTYEQYF. In nucleotides, the CDR3 is TGTGCCAGCAGCAAAGTTCCGTACACCTACGAGCAGTACTTC. The rearrangement links TRBV21-1 to TRBJ2-7. TRBV21-1 is assigned pseudogene status. This CDR3 has 14 amino acids.

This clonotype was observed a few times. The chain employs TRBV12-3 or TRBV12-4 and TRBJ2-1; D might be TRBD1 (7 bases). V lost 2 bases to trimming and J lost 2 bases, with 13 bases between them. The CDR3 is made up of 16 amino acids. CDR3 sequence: CASSLYPRGAYNEQFF. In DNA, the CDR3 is TGTGCCAGCAGTTTATATCCCAGGGGGGCCTACAATGAGCAGTTCTTC.

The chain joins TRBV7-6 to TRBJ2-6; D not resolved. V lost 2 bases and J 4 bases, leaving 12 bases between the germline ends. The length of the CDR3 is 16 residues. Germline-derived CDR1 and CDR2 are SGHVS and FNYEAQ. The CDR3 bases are TGTGCCAGCAGCTTATACCCCCGCAGGGGGGCCAACGTCCTGACTTTC. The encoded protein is CASSLYPRRGANVLTF.

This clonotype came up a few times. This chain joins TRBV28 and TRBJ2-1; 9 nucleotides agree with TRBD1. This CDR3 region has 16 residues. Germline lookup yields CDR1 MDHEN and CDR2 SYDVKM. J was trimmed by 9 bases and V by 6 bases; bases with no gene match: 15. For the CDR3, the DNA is TGTGCCAGCAGCCCTCTTAAGGACAGGGGTAGGACTGAGCAGTTCTTC. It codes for CASSPLKDRGRTEQFF.

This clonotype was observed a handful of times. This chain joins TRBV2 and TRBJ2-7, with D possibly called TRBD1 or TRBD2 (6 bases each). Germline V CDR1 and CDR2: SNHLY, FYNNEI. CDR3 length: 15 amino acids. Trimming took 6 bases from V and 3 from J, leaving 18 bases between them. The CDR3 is CASRGGRVLYYEQYF. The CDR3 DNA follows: TGTGCCAGCAGGGGGGGCAGGGTCCTCTACTACGAGCAGTACTTC.

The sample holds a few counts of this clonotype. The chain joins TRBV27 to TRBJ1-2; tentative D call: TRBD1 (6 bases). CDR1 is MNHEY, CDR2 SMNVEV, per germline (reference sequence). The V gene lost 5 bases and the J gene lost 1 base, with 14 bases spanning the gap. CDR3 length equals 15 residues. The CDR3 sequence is CASSPRGGSNYGYTF. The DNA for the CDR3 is TGTGCCAGCAGTCCCCGGGGGGGCAGTAACTATGGCTACACCTTC.

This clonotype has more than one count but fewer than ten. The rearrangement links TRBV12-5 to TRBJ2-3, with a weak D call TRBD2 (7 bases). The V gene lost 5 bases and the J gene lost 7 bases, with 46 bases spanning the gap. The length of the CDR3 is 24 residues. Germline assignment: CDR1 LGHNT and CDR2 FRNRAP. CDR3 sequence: CASGNLLRGGGLLLPPDRRNTQYF. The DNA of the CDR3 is TGTGCTAGTGGTAATCTCCTCAGGGGCGGGGGATTACTTCTTCCTCCTGATCGCAGGAATACGCAGTATTTT.

For the CDR3, the DNA is TGCGCCAGCAGCTTGTTTGTGAGGCAAATGAACACTGAAGCTTTCTTT. Its protein is CASSLFVRQMNTEAFF. The gene calls are TRBV5-1 and TRBJ1-1; D is uncertain. V lost 1 base and J 0 bases, leaving 13 bases between the germline ends. The CDR3 extends over 16 amino acids. Germline V gene sequence: CDR1 SGHRS, CDR2 YFSETQ.

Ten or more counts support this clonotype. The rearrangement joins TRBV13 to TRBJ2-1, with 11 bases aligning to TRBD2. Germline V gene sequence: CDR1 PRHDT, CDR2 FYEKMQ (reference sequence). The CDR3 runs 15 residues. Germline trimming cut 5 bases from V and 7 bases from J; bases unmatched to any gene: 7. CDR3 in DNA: TGTGCCAGCAGCCCGAGACTAGCGGGACCTAATGAGCAGTTCTTC. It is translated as CASSPRLAGPNEQFF.

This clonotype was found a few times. CDR3 in amino acids: CASSGQGSGTEAFF. DNA for the CDR3: TGTGCCAGCAGTGGGCAGGGAAGCGGCACTGAAGCTTTCTTT. The J gene is TRBJ1-1, the V gene TRBV6-2 or TRBV6-3; a possible D gene is TRBD1 (5 bases). The CDR3 runs to 14 residues. V was cut by 5 bases and J by 4 bases, with 14 bases left in between. Germline CDR1 and CDR2: MNHEY and SVGEGT.

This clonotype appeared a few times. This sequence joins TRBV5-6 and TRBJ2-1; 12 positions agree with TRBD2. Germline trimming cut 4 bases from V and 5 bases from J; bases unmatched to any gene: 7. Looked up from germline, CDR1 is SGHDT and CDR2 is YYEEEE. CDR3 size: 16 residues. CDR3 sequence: CASSPDRLAGDNEQFF. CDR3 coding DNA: TGTGCCAGCAGCCCAGACAGACTAGCGGGGGACAATGAGCAGTTCTTC.

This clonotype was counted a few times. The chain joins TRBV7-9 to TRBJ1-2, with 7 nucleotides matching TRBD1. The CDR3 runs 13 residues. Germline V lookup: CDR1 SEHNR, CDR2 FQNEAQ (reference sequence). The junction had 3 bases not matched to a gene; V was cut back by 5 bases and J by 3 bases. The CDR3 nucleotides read TGTGCCAGCAGCCCACAGGGGTACTATGGCTACACCTTC. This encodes CASSPQGYYGYTF.

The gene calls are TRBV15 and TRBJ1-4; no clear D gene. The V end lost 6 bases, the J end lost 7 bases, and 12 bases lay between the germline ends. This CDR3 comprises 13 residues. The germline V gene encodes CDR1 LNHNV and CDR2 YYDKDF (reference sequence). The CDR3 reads CATRDTETEKLFF. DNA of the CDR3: TGTGCCACCAGAGACACCGAGACTGAAAAACTGTTTTTT.

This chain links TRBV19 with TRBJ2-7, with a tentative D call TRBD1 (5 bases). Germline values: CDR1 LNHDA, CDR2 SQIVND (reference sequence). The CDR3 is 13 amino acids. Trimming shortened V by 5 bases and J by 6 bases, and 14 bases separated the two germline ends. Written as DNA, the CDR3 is TGTGCCAGTAGTTTCTCCCCAGGGCCCGAGCAGTACTTC. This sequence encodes CASSFSPGPEQYF.

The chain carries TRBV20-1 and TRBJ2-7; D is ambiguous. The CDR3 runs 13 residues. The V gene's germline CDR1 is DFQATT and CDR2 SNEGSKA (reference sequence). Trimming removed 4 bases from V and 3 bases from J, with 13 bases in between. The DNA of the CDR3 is TGCAGTGCTATGTCGGGCCGAAACTACGAGCAGTACTTC. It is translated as CSAMSGRNYEQYF.

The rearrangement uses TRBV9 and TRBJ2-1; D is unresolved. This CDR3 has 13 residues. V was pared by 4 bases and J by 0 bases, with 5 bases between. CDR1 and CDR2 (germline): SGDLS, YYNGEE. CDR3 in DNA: TGTGCCAGCAGCCCGAGCTCCTACAATGAGCAGTTCTTC. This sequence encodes CASSPSSYNEQFF.

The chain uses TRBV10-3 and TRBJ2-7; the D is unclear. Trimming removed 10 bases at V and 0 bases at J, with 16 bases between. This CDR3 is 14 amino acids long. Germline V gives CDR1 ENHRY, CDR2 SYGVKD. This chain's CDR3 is CATRPGESSYEQYF. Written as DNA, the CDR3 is TGTGCCACCAGGCCCGGTGAGAGCTCCTACGAGCAGTACTTC.

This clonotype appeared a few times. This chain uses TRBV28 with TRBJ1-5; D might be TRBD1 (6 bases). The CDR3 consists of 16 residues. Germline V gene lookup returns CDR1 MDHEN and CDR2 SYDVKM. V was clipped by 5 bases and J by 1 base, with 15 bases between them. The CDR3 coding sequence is TGTGCCAGCAGTGCCGTCAGGGGTGGGAGCAATCAGCCCCAGCATTTT. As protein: CASSAVRGGSNQPQHF.

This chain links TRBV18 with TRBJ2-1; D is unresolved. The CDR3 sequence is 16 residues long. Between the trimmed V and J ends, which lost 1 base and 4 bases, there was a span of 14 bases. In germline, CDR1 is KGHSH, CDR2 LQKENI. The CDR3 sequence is CASSPLPPSDYNEQFF. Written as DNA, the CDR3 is TGTGCCAGCTCACCACTGCCTCCCAGCGATTACAATGAGCAGTTCTTC.

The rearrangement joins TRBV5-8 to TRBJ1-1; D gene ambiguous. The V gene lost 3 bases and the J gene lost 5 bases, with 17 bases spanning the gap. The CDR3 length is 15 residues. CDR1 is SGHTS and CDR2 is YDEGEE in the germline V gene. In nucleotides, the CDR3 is TGTGCCAGCAGCTGGGTCGGGGTCGGATGGACTGAAGCTTTCTTT. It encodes CASSWVGVGWTEAFF.

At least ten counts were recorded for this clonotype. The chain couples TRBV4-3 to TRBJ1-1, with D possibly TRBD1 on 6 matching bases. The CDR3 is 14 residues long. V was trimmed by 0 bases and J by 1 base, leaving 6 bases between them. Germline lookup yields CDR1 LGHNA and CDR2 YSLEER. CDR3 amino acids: CASSQDRGNTEAFF. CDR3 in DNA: TGCGCCAGCAGCCAAGACAGGGGGAACACTGAAGCTTTCTTT.

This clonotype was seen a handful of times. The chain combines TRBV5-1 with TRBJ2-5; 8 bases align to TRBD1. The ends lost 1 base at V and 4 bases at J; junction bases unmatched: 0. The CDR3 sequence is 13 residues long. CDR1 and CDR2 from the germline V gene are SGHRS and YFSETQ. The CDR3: CASSLTGGETQYF. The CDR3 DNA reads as TGCGCCAGCAGCTTGACAGGGGGAGAGACCCAGTACTTC.

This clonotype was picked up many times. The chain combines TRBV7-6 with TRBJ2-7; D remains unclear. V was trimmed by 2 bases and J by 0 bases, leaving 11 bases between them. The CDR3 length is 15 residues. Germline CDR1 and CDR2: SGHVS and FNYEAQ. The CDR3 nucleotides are TGTGCCAGCAGCTTAAAAGAGGCAGACTCCTACGAGCAGTACTTC. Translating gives CASSLKEADSYEQYF.

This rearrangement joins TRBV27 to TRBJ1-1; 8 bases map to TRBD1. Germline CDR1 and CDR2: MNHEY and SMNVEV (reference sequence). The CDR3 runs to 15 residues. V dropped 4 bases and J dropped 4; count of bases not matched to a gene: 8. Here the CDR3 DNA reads TGTGCCAGCAGTTGGCAGGGGGCCATAGGCACTGAAGCTTTCTTT. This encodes CASSWQGAIGTEAFF.

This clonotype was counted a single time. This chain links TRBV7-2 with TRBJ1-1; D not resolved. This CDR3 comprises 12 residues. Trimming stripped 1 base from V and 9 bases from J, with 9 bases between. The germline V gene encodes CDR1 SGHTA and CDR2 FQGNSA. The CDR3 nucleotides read TGTGCCAGCAGCTTAGAACGGGCCAAAGCTTTCTTT. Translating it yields CASSLERAKAFF.

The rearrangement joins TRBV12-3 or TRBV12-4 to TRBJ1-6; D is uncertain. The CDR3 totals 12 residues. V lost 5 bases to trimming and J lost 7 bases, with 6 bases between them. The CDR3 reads CASSAVNSPLHF. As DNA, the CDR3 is TGTGCCAGCAGTGCAGTAAATTCACCCCTCCACTTT.

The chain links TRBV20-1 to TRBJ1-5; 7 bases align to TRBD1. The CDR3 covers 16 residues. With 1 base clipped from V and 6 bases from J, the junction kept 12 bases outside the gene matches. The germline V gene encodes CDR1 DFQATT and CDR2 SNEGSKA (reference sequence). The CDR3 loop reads CSARVSGQTLSQPQHF. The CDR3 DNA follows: TGCAGTGCTAGAGTCTCGGGACAGACTTTGAGTCAGCCCCAGCATTTT.